The 6 T cell receptor beta chains in this list originate from one sample, sequenced in a study of vaccination and CD4 T cells after COVID-19. These receptors' targets are unknown. The treatment denotes: roughly ten-day PBMC culture with coronavirus spike peptide pools or control peptides (ViraFEST assay). Scientists ran DNA taken from cultured CD4+ T cells through the Oncomine TCR Beta short-read assay for sequencing. Each CDR3 protein is one row after TCRdb ran MiXCR on the PCR reads. This sample has about 10,000 distinct CDR3 sequences, with over 60% found just once. Sequencing was performed on CD4+ T cells from blood, cultured in vitro. These receptors came from a human donor who had recovered from COVID-19.

This clonotype was recorded a few times. CDR3 sequence reads: CATSRGEGVPGAAQPQHF. As DNA, the CDR3 is TGTGCCACCAGCAGAGGGGAGGGCGTCCCGGGGGCAGCTCAGCCCCAGCATTTT. V gene TRBV15 combines with J gene TRBJ1-5; D perhaps matches TRBD1 (6 bases). The V end lost 1 base, the J end lost 6 bases, and 22 bases lay between the germline ends. This CDR3 spans 18 amino acids. Germline V gene data show CDR1 as LNHNV and CDR2 as YYDKDF (reference sequence).

The V and J genes are TRBV6-5 and TRBJ1-2; no definite D call. The CDR3 has 13 amino acids. The V end was cut by 2 bases, the J end by 4 bases, with 8 bases between. CDR1 and CDR2 (germline): MNHEY, SVGAGI. The CDR3 sequence: CASSYGGSYGYTF. The CDR3 region has the DNA TGTGCCAGCAGTTACGGAGGCAGCTATGGCTACACCTTC.

This clonotype was detected only a few times. The chain is built from TRBV6-2 or TRBV6-3 and TRBJ2-7; 7 bases are shared with TRBD2. The CDR3 is 13 amino acids. With V trimmed by 5 bases and J by 6 bases, 7 bases remained unmatched. Per germline, CDR1 MNHEY and CDR2 SVGEGT. The CDR3 DNA reads as TGTGCCAGCAGTACCCGGACTAGACGCGAGCAGTACTTC. It encodes CASSTRTRREQYF.

This clonotype was seen just once. This chain connects TRBV20-1 to TRBJ1-5, with D perhaps matching TRBD1 (5 bases). The germline V and J ends were trimmed by 1 base and 1 base, with 8 bases remaining between them. Germline V gene data show CDR1 as DFQATT and CDR2 as SNEGSKA (reference sequence). The CDR3 extends over 14 amino acids. DNA of the CDR3: TGCAGTGCTAGAGGCGCAGGGAGCAATCAGCCCCAGCATTTT. Protein sequence: CSARGAGSNQPQHF.

This chain links TRBV27 with TRBJ1-1; 9 bases fit TRBD1. V shed 7 bases and J 1 base; nucleotides not matched to a gene: 7. The CDR3 is 15 amino acids. CDR1 and CDR2 from the germline V gene are MNHEY and SMNVEV (reference sequence). CDR3 amino acids: CASTNPGQGNTEAFF. Written as DNA, the CDR3 is TGTGCCAGCACCAACCCGGGACAGGGGAACACTGAAGCTTTCTTT.

This clonotype was counted a single time. The chain employs TRBV29-1 and TRBJ2-7; no clear D. CDR1 is SQVTM, CDR2 ANQGSEA, per germline. The V and J ends lost 0 bases and 6 bases respectively, with 12 bases between them. CDR3 length: 13 amino acids. CDR3 residues: CSVEDNDNGEQYF. The CDR3 DNA reads TGCAGCGTTGAAGATAACGACAATGGCGAGCAGTACTTC.